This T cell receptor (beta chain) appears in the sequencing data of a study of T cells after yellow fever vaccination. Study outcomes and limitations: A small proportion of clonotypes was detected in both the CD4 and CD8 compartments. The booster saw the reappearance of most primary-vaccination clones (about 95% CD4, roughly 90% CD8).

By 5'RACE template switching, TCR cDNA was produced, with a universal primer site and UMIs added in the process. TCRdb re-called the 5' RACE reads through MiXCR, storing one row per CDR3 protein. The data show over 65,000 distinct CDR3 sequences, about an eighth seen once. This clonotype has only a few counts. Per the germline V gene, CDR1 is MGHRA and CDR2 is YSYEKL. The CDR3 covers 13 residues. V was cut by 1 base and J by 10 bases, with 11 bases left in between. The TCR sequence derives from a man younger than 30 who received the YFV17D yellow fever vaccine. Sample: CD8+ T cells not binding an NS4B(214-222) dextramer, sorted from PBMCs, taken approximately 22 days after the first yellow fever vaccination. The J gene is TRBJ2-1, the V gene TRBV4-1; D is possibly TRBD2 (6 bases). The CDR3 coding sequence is TGCGCCAGCAGCCAAGCCCCCGGGGGAGAGCAGTTCTTC. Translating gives CASSQAPGGEQFF.